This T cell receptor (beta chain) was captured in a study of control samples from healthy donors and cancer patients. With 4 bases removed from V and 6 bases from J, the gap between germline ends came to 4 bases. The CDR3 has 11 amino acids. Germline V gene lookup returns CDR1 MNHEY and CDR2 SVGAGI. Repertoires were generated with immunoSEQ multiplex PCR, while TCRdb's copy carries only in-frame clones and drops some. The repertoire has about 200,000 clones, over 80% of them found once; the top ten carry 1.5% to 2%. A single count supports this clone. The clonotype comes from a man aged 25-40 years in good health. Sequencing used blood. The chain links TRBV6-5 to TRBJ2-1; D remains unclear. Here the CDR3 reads CASSSSNEQFF. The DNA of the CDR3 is TGTGCCAGCAGTTCGAGCAATGAGCAGTTCTTC.